The rows below give T cell receptor beta chains drawn from one sample of a study of T cell changes during pregnancy in multiple sclerosis. Clones were sequenced by immunoSEQ multiplex PCR, and TCRdb holds only the in-frame ones, with some missing. The data show more than 50,000 clones, less than 95% seen once. Sequenced here: CD4+ T cells from peripheral blood mononuclear cells, sampled after pregnancy. The receptors stem from a female donor in good health, enrolled as a control in a pregnancy study. CDR3s include the opening cysteine and the closing phenylalanine or tryptophan. Fields, in order: clone size, J gene, D gene, CDR3 length, V gene, CDR3 DNA, CDR3 protein. A D gene is named only where the DNA matches it firmly. Size values are once, few and many counts, or a class for expanded clones, and some rows have none.

abundance: -; j_gene: TRBJ1-3; d_gene: -; len: 13; v_gene: TRBV7-2; CDR3nt: TGTGCCAGCAGCTTATTAGGGGCTAACACCATATATTTT; CDR3aa: CASSLLGANTIYF
abundance: -; j_gene: TRBJ2-5; d_gene: TRBD2; len: 14; v_gene: TRBV30; CDR3nt: TGTGCCTGGAGGGGAGGGGTTCGCTCGGAGACCCAGTACTTC; CDR3aa: CAWRGGVRSETQYF
abundance: -; j_gene: TRBJ2-2; d_gene: -; len: 14; v_gene: TRBV29-1; CDR3nt: TGCAGCGTTGGGGGAGGGGGAAGCACCGGGGAGCTGTTTTTT; CDR3aa: CSVGGGGSTGELFF
abundance: -; j_gene: TRBJ2-3; d_gene: TRBD2; len: 16; v_gene: TRBV6-4; CDR3nt: TGTGCCAGCAGTGACTCGACTAGCGGGGGGGCTGATACGCAGTATTTT; CDR3aa: CASSDSTSGGADTQYF
abundance: once; j_gene: TRBJ2-7; d_gene: TRBD2; len: 16; v_gene: TRBV18; CDR3nt: TGTGCCAGCTCACCAGGAGTTAGCGGGGGGGCCTACGAGCAGTACTTC; CDR3aa: CASSPGVSGGAYEQYF
abundance: -; j_gene: TRBJ2-7; d_gene: TRBD2; len: 14; v_gene: TRBV19; CDR3nt: TGTGCCAGTAGTCCCCAGGGACTAACCCACGAGCAGTACTTC; CDR3aa: CASSPQGLTHEQYF
abundance: -; j_gene: TRBJ1-3; d_gene: TRBD1; len: 17; v_gene: TRBV7-3; CDR3nt: TGTGCCAGCAGCTCACAGGGGCCGAAAAACTCTGGAAACACCATATATTTT; CDR3aa: CASSSQGPKNSGNTIYF
abundance: -; j_gene: TRBJ2-7; d_gene: -; len: 14; v_gene: TRBV14; CDR3nt: TGTGCCAGCAGCCAAGGAACGATCGGGGGCGAGCAGTACTTC; CDR3aa: CASSQGTIGGEQYF
abundance: -; j_gene: TRBJ2-5; d_gene: TRBD1; len: 14; v_gene: TRBV5-4; CDR3nt: TGTGCCAGCAGCTTGAGAGGGGGCCAGGAGACCCAGTACTTC; CDR3aa: CASSLRGGQETQYF
abundance: -; j_gene: TRBJ1-2; d_gene: -; len: 11; v_gene: TRBV20-1; CDR3nt: TGCAGTGCTAGAGTGCCAGATGGCTACACCTTC; CDR3aa: CSARVPDGYTF
abundance: -; j_gene: TRBJ1-1; d_gene: -; len: 14; v_gene: TRBV9; CDR3nt: TGTGCCAGCAGCGTAGTCGACAGCCCCACTGAAGCTTTCTTT; CDR3aa: CASSVVDSPTEAFF
abundance: -; j_gene: TRBJ2-7; d_gene: -; len: 11; v_gene: TRBV7-2; CDR3nt: TGTGCCAGCAGCTCCGGGGAAGGGCAGTACTTC; CDR3aa: CASSSGEGQYF
abundance: -; j_gene: TRBJ1-4; d_gene: TRBD1; len: 13; v_gene: TRBV5-1; CDR3nt: TGCGCCAGCCAGAGGGACAGGGATGAAAAACTGTTTTTT; CDR3aa: CASQRDRDEKLFF
abundance: -; j_gene: TRBJ1-2; d_gene: TRBD1; len: 17; v_gene: TRBV5-1; CDR3nt: TGCGCCAGCAGCTCTGGATCGACAGGGGGCACTAACTATGGCTACACCTTC; CDR3aa: CASSSGSTGGTNYGYTF
abundance: -; j_gene: TRBJ2-5; d_gene: TRBD1; len: 15; v_gene: TRBV9; CDR3nt: TGTGCCAGCAGCGTAGCTCGACAGGGAATCGGGACCCAGTACTTC; CDR3aa: CASSVARQGIGTQYF
abundance: -; j_gene: TRBJ1-2; d_gene: -; len: 12; v_gene: TRBV28; CDR3nt: TGTGCCAGCAGTTTGAGGAGGGATGGCTACACCTTC; CDR3aa: CASSLRRDGYTF
abundance: -; j_gene: TRBJ2-7; d_gene: -; len: 16; v_gene: TRBV4-1; CDR3nt: TGCGCCAGCAGCCAAGGAGGCCTAAAGTTTGCCTACGAGCAGTACTTC; CDR3aa: CASSQGGLKFAYEQYF
abundance: -; j_gene: TRBJ1-2; d_gene: TRBD1; len: 17; v_gene: TRBV7-2; CDR3nt: TGTGCCAGCAGCTTAGCGGGAAGACAGGGGGCGGACTATGGCTACACCTTC; CDR3aa: CASSLAGRQGADYGYTF